These T cell receptor beta chains were read from a single sample in a study of shared clonotypes between healthy human individuals. The assay was immunoSEQ multiplex PCR, and TCRdb's table has in-frame clones only and misses some. Among 500,000 to 550,000 clones listed, roughly 95% were seen once. The sample consisted of naive CD4+ T cells sorted from blood. The receptors here all came from a woman in her 30s in good health. The CDR3 runs from the conserved cysteine through the conserved F or W. The D gene is left open where the match is weak. The size entry is marked missing in some rows and otherwise reads once, few, many or a size class.

J,V,size,D,CDR3,DNA
TRBJ2-7,TRBV9,NA,TRBD2,CASSVELAGEHQPAYEQYF,TGTGCCAGCAGCGTAGAACTAGCGGGAGAACACCAACCTGCCTACGAGCAGTACTTC
TRBJ1-5,TRBV19,NA,NA,CASSSLGHTTQPQHF,TGTGCCAGTAGTTCCCTCGGTCACACGACCCAGCCCCAGCATTTT
TRBJ2-3,TRBV2,NA,NA,CATLLFSTDTQYF,TGTGCCACCCTACTGTTTAGCACAGATACGCAGTATTTT
TRBJ2-2,TRBV5-1,NA,NA,CASSLAQNTGELFF,TGCGCCAGCAGCTTGGCCCAGAACACCGGGGAGCTGTTTTTT
TRBJ2-7,TRBV6-5,NA,TRBD1,CASSSWTGGSEQYF,TGTGCCAGCAGTTCCTGGACAGGGGGCTCCGAGCAGTACTTC
TRBJ2-7,TRBV11-2,NA,NA,CASSFTGSHEQYF,TGTGCCAGCAGTTTTACAGGGTCCCACGAGCAGTACTTC
TRBJ1-5,TRBV28,NA,TRBD1,CASSLAGQGAVGNQPQHF,TGTGCCAGCAGTCTAGCCGGACAGGGGGCAGTCGGAAATCAGCCCCAGCATTTT
TRBJ2-2,TRBV18,once,NA,CASSPQQGRAGTGELFF,TGTGCCAGCTCACCACAACAGGGACGGGCCGGCACCGGGGAGCTGTTTTTT
TRBJ2-2,TRBV27,NA,NA,CASSSPDGRGPAGGNTGELFF,TGTGCCAGCAGTTCGCCGGACGGCAGGGGTCCTGCTGGGGGGAACACCGGGGAGCTGTTTTTT
TRBJ1-1,TRBV18,NA,TRBD1,CASSLTGGMNTEAFF,TGTGCCAGCTCACTCACAGGGGGCATGAACACTGAAGCTTTCTTT
TRBJ2-7,TRBV18,NA,TRBD1,CASSPGTGSYEQYF,TGTGCCAGCTCACCAGGGACAGGCTCCTACGAGCAGTACTTC
TRBJ2-7,TRBV5-1,NA,NA,CASSPPGTPTRSYEQYF,TGCGCCAGCAGCCCCCCCGGGACCCCCACCCGGTCCTACGAGCAGTACTTC
TRBJ2-7,TRBV28,NA,TRBD1,CASSSPQGAKDEQYF,TGTGCCAGCAGTTCTCCACAGGGGGCAAAGGACGAGCAGTACTTC
TRBJ2-5,TRBV28,NA,TRBD1,CASSSGQFQETQYF,TGTGCCAGCAGCTCGGGACAGTTCCAAGAGACCCAGTACTTC
TRBJ1-2,TRBV28,NA,TRBD1,CASSSTGESPYGYTF,TGTGCCAGCAGTTCAACAGGGGAGAGTCCCTATGGCTACACCTTC
TRBJ2-1,TRBV10-1,NA,TRBD2,CASSREGAYNEQFF,TGCGCCAGCAGCCGGGAGGGGGCCTACAATGAGCAGTTCTTC
TRBJ2-2,TRBV5-1,NA,TRBD2,CASSLAGRAGGNTGELFF,TGCGCCAGCAGCTTGGCGGGCCGGGCGGGAGGAAACACCGGGGAGCTGTTTTTT
TRBJ2-2,TRBV7-3,NA,NA,CASSLGGNTGELFF,TGTGCCAGCAGCTTAGGTGGGAATACCGGGGAGCTGTTTTTT
TRBJ2-1,TRBV4-2,NA,NA,CASSRKGRSVIDEQFF,TGTGCCAGCAGCCGAAAGGGGAGGTCGGTTATCGATGAGCAGTTCTTC
TRBJ2-1,TRBV5-1,NA,TRBD2,CASSYPGLADNNEQFF,TGCGCCAGCTCATACCCTGGACTAGCGGACAACAATGAGCAGTTCTTC
TRBJ2-5,TRBV9,NA,NA,CASSVATGTHLRETQYF,TGTGCCAGCAGCGTAGCTACTGGGACCCACCTCCGGGAGACCCAGTACTTC
TRBJ2-1,TRBV7-8,NA,NA,CASRSGVYNEQFF,TGTGCCAGCCGCTCGGGAGTCTACAATGAGCAGTTCTTC